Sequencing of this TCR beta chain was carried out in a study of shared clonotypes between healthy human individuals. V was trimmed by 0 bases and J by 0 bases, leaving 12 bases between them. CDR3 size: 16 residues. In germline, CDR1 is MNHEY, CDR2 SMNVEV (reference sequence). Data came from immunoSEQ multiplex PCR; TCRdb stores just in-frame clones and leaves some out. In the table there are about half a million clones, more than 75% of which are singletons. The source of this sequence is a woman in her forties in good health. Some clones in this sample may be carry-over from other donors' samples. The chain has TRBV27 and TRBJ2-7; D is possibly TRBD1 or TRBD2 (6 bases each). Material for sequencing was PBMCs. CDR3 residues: CASSLSGGRPSYEQYF. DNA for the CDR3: TGTGCCAGCAGTTTATCTGGGGGGCGCCCCTCCTACGAGCAGTACTTC.